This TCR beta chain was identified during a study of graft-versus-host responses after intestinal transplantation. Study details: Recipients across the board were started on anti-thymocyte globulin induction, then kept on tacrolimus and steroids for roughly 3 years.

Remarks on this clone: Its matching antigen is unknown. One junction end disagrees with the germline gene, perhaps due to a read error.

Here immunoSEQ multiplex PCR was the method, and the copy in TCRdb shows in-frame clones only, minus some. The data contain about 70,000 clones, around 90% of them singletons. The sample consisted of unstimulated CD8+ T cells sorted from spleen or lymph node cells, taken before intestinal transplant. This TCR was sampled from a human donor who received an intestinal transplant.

The CDR3 here is CATSAVGPEAFF. The CDR3 DNA reads as TGTGCCACCAGTGCGGTGGGCCCCGAAGCTTTCTTT. The chain employs TRBV6-1 and TRBJ1-1, with no clear D. CDR1 is MNHNS, CDR2 SASEGT, per germline. This CDR3 is built from 12 residues.